This TCR beta chain was found in a study of technical replicates of blood from a handful of donors. The length of the CDR3 is 13 residues. V was trimmed by 6 bases and J by 8 bases, leaving 13 bases between them. Per germline, CDR1 MNHNY and CDR2 SVGAGI (reference sequence). The table came from immunoSEQ multiplex PCR; TCRdb's copy has only in-frame clones and leaves some out. The repertoire has over 9,000 clones, around 91% of them found once; the top ten carry 8.5% to 9.5%. Sample: PBMCs. The chain is built from TRBV6-6 and TRBJ1-4; weak D call: TRBD1 (6 bases). The clonotype comes from a human donor in good health. The CDR3 here is CASSRQVLEKLFF. The DNA for the CDR3 is TGTGCCAGCAGCCGACAGGTACTGGAAAAACTGTTTTTT.